The clone carrying this T cell receptor beta chain was detected many times. Other DNA variants within this sample encode the same CDR3. These data originate in a study of metastatic and nonmetastatic thyroid tumors. In the study overall: Repertoire data that came from the blood and tumor or nodule tissue of malignant and benign thyroid patients were compared.

TCRdb re-clonotyped the PCR reads through MiXCR. The data hold around 53,000 clones, with 20% observed a single time. The entire patient cohort was treatment-naive prior to thyroid surgery. The CDR3 has 12 amino acids. CDR1 is MDHEN and CDR2 is SYDVKM in the germline V gene. Trimming left V 6 bases short and J 5 bases short, with 8 bases between. The source material was blood. The source of this sequence is a female donor with papillary thyroid cancer or a benign thyroid nodule (not recorded which). Some clones in this sample may be carry-over from other donors' samples. The chain combines TRBV28 with TRBJ1-5; perhaps TRBD1 as D (5 bases). The CDR3 loop is CASSSTDQPQHF. The CDR3, as DNA: TGTGCCAGCAGCTCGACAGATCAGCCCCAGCATTTT.